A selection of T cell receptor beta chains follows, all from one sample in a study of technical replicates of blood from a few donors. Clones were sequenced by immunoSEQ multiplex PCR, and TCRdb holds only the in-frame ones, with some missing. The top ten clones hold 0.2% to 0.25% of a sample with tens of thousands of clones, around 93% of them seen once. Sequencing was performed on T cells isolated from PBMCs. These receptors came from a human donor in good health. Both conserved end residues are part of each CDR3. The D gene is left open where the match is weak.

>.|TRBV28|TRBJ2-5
TGTGCCAGCAGTTTTTCAGGGAGGGAGACCCAGTACTTC
CASSFSGRETQYF
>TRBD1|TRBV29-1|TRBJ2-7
TGCAGCGTTGATGAGGACAGGCTGATTTCCTACGAGCAGTACTTC
CSVDEDRLISYEQYF
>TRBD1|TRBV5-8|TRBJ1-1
TGTGCCAGCAGCCAAAATACCGGGACAGGGACCACTGAAGCTTTCTTT
CASSQNTGTGTTEAFF
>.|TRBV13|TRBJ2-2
TGTGCCAGCCCAACCCCCACTAGGACCGGGGAGCTGTTTTTT
CASPTPTRTGELFF
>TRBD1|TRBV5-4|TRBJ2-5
TGTGCCAGCAGCCCTGGGACAGCTCAAGAGACCCAGTACTTC
CASSPGTAQETQYF
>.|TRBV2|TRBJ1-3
TGTGCCAGCATCGTACTCCCTGGAAACACCATATATTTT
CASIVLPGNTIYF
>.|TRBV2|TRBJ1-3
TGTGCCAGCGTCCCCGCCCGGGACACCATATATTTT
CASVPARDTIYF
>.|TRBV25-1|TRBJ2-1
TGTGCCAGCAGTGAAAGGCCCGGGATGGGGGGCTACAATGAGCAGTTCTTC
CASSERPGMGGYNEQFF
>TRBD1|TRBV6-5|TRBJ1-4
TGTGCCAGCAGTCCCCAGGGGGCGCTGATCCCAAAACTGTTTTTT
CASSPQGALIPKLFF
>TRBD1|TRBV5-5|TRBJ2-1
TGTGCCAGCAGCTTGGGTGGGGGGACAGGTTCTGAGTTCTTC
CASSLGGGTGSEFF
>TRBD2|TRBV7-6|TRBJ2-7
TGTGCCAGCAGCTTTTCGTTCAATAGCGGGAGGGACGAGCAGTACTTC
CASSFSFNSGRDEQYF
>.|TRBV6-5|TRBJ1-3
TGTGCCAGCGGAGTGGGAAACACCATATATTTT
CASGVGNTIYF
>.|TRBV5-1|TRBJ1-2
TGCGCCAGCAGCATCACAGATTATGGCTACACCTTC
CASSITDYGYTF
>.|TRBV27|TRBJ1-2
TGTGCCAGCAGTTCTCAGGGCCCGAGCGGCTACACCTTC
CASSSQGPSGYTF
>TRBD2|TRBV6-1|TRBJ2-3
TGTGCCAGCAGTGAAAATAGACTAGCGGGGTCAGATACGCAGTATTTT
CASSENRLAGSDTQYF